This T cell receptor (beta chain) was profiled in a study of blood T cells in healthy people across ages. Broader study findings: Diversity figures based on one million T cells were deemed too low. In long-lived donors, naive CD4+ cell counts and diversity exceeded those of aged donors. There was no known CMV status for donors, so expanded clonotype changes were possibly confounded.

With regard to this clonotype: Its antigen remains unidentified.

A J-beta primer mix and a sample-barcoded 5' primer were used in a second PCR of about 6 to 12 cycles. The template-switch adaptor was a 5' adaptor with 12 random nucleotides. It tagged each cDNA molecule. TCRdb re-called the 5' RACE reads through MiXCR, storing one row per CDR3 protein. The sample shows roughly 1.7 million distinct CDR3 sequences, roughly 32% of them seen only once. Sequenced input: blood. The clonotype was recovered from a woman aged 30 to 39 in good health.

The CDR3 coding sequence is TGTGCCAGCATGGGGGAAGGGTGGCAGTACTTC. It encodes CASMGEGWQYF. The V and J genes are TRBV6-5 and TRBJ2-7; TRBD1 or TRBD2 may be the D gene (5 bases each). Trimming stripped 7 bases from V and 9 bases from J, with 13 bases between. CDR1 and CDR2 (germline): MNHEY, SVGAGI. There are 11 residues in the CDR3.